The 17 T cell receptor beta chains below all came from one sample that was sequenced in a study of T cells in Graves' hyperthyroidism and ophthalmopathy. Amplification targeted TCR beta CDR3 regions from RNA transcripts. The HTBI set primed first-round TCR CDR3 RT-PCR. TCRdb itself ran the multiplex PCR reads through MiXCR, one entry per CDR3 protein. The data contain about 320,000 distinct CDR3 sequences, 16% of them singletons. Sequencing was done on a sample of blood. The source of these receptors is a man under 40 with Graves' hyperthyroidism.

The chain links TRBV7-2 to TRBJ2-3; TRBD2 aligns across 12 bases. Unmatched junction bases numbered 8, after V lost 5 bases and J lost 5 bases. CDR3 length equals 16 residues. Germline assignment: CDR1 SGHTA and CDR2 FQGNSA. Here the CDR3 DNA reads TGTGCCAGCAGCCGACCTAGCGGGAGGGCCGGAGATACGCAGTATTTT. Translated, it gives CASSRPSGRAGDTQYF. Using reference TRBV7-2 and TRBJ2-3 for the parts outside the CDR3, the full variable domain is GAGVSQSPSNKVTEKGKDVELRCDPISGHTALYWYRQSLGQGLEFLIYFQGNSAPDKSGLPSDRFSAERTGGSVSTLTIQRTQQEDSAVYLCASSRPSGRAGDTQYFGPGTRLTVL.

At least ten counts were recorded for this clonotype. This chain joins TRBV12-3 or TRBV12-4 and TRBJ2-3, with a weak D call TRBD2 (6 bases). The CDR3 covers 14 residues. V lost 4 bases, J lost 1 base, and 9 bases lay in between. CDR3 nucleotides: TGTGCCAGCAGTTGGGGGGTCGGCACAGATACGCAGTATTTT. This codes for CASSWGVGTDTQYF.

This clonotype came up many times. V and J are TRBV3-1 and TRBJ2-2; D possibly uses TRBD1 or TRBD2 (5 bases each). With 8 bases removed from V and 0 bases from J, the gap between germline ends came to 7 bases. Germline CDR1 is LGHDT and CDR2 is YNNKEL (reference sequence). CDR3 length: 13 residues. CDR3 protein: CASGTSNTGELFF. DNA of the CDR3: TGTGCCAGCGGGACGTCGAACACCGGGGAGCTGTTTTTT.

This clonotype appeared many times. The V and J genes are TRBV13 and TRBJ2-7, with D tentatively TRBD2 (5 bases). Germline CDR1 PRHDT, CDR2 FYEKMQ (reference sequence). CDR3 length: 15 amino acids. Trimming left V 0 bases short and J 6 bases short, with 15 bases between. As DNA, the CDR3 is TGTGCCAGCAGCTTAGGACTAGTGATCTCCCCCGAGCAGTACTTC. Residues: CASSLGLVISPEQYF.

This clonotype was seen many times. The genes are TRBV5-1 and TRBJ2-7; 9 bases are a match to TRBD1. J was trimmed by 2 bases and V by 4 bases; bases with no gene match: 7. CDR1 is SGHRS and CDR2 is YFSETQ in the germline V gene. There are 15 residues in the CDR3. This CDR3 reads CASSQSGTGTYEQYF. The CDR3 DNA sequence: TGCGCCAGCAGCCAATCCGGGACAGGGACCTACGAGCAGTACTTC.

The sample holds many counts of this clonotype. The chain couples TRBV28 to TRBJ2-7, with D hard to call. This CDR3 has 14 amino acids. CDR1 is MDHEN, CDR2 SYDVKM, per germline. V was cut by 5 bases and J by 6 bases, with 17 bases left in between. The CDR3 loop is CASSGAVGPSEQYF. In DNA, the CDR3 is TGTGCCAGCAGTGGCGCCGTAGGGCCGTCCGAGCAGTACTTC.

This clonotype appeared many times. The chain employs TRBV30 and TRBJ1-4; D remains unclear. V was clipped by 5 bases and J by 5 bases, with 12 bases between them. Germline-derived CDR1 and CDR2 are GTSNPN and SVGIG (reference sequence). The CDR3 consists of 13 residues. The CDR3 DNA reads TGTGCCTGGTGTTTGGGCGGAAATGAAAAACTGTTTTTT. Translation: CAWCLGGNEKLFF.

This clonotype has a count of ten or more. The V call is TRBV5-1, the J call TRBJ1-1, with D uncertain. The CDR3 runs to 15 residues. Trimming took off 0 bases at V and 7 bases at J, with 16 bases between the two ends. Germline CDR1 SGHRS, CDR2 YFSETQ. This CDR3 reads CASSLAPGSRNEAFF. The CDR3 DNA reads as TGCGCCAGCAGCTTGGCCCCGGGCTCAAGGAATGAAGCTTTCTTT.

This clonotype was observed many times. The chain has TRBV7-3 and TRBJ2-1, with D tentatively TRBD1 or TRBD2 (6 bases each). The CDR3 is 13 amino acids. Trimming left V 5 bases short and J 4 bases short, with 9 bases between. The germline V gene has CDR1 SGHTA and CDR2 FQGTGA. Written as DNA, the CDR3 is TGTGCCAGCAGCGCGGGACAATACAATGAGCAGTTCTTC. Translated, it gives CASSAGQYNEQFF.

The chain combines TRBV6-5 with TRBJ2-7; tentative D call: TRBD2 (6 bases). The V end was cut by 4 bases, the J end by 6 bases, with 19 bases between. The length of the CDR3 is 15 residues. Germline-derived CDR1 and CDR2 are MNHEY and SVGAGI. The CDR3 sequence: CASSSGVKLVTEQYF. As DNA, the CDR3 is TGTGCCAGCAGTTCGGGGGTAAAACTAGTCACCGAGCAGTACTTC.

This clonotype has ten or more counts. V is TRBV11-3 and J is TRBJ1-1, with 8 positions matching TRBD1. Germline trimming cut 5 bases from V and 3 bases from J; bases unmatched to any gene: 11. The CDR3 spans 16 residues. CDR1 and CDR2 (germline): SGHNT, YENEEA. CDR3 coding DNA: TGTGCCAGCAGCCGCCCGACAGGGGCTTCGGACACTGAAGCTTTCTTT. It specifies CASSRPTGASDTEAFF.

The chain carries TRBV6-2 or TRBV6-3 and TRBJ1-4; 7 nucleotides line up with TRBD1. Germline V gene data show CDR1 as MNHEY and CDR2 as SVGEGT. The CDR3 has 14 amino acids. V was pared by 8 bases and J by 4 bases, with 7 bases of the junction left unmatched. This CDR3 is CASRLTGFNEKLFF. CDR3 sequence (DNA): TGTGCCAGCCGGCTGACAGGGTTTAATGAAAAACTGTTTTTT.

This clonotype showed up many times. The CDR3 loop is CASTLLAVLLYPLNNEQFF. For the CDR3, the DNA is TGTGCCAGCACGCTACTAGCGGTTCTCCTTTACCCCCTTAACAATGAGCAGTTCTTC. V and J are TRBV11-2 and TRBJ2-1; 8 bases are a match to TRBD2. V gave up 7 bases and J gave up 5 bases; unmatched junction bases: 22. This CDR3 region has 19 residues. Looked up from germline, CDR1 is SGHAT and CDR2 is FQNNGV.

The J gene is TRBJ2-7, the V gene TRBV30; 11 bases fit TRBD1. Germline V lookup: CDR1 GTSNPN, CDR2 SVGIG (reference sequence). The V gene end was trimmed by 5 bases and the J gene end by 7 bases; junction bases not matched to a gene: 7. CDR3 length: 13 amino acids. CDR3: CAWGGTGGREQYF. CDR3 bases: TGTGCCTGGGGGGGGACAGGGGGTCGGGAGCAGTACTTC. The whole variable domain, filled in from reference TRBV30 and TRBJ2-7, reads SQTIHQWPATLVQPVGSPLSLECTVEGTSNPNLYWYRQAAGRGLQLLFYSVGIGQISSEVPQNLSASRPQDRQFILSSKKLLLSDSGFYLCAWGGTGGREQYFGPGTRLTVT.

The V call is TRBV10-3, the J call TRBJ2-5; D may be TRBD1 (6 bases). The CDR3 has 11 amino acids. CDR1 ENHRY and CDR2 SYGVKD come from the germline V gene. Trimming took 8 bases from V and 5 from J, leaving 9 bases between them. The CDR3 DNA is TGTGCCATCGGTCAGGGGGAGACCCAGTACTTC. Encoded protein: CAIGQGETQYF.

This sequence joins TRBV6-2 or TRBV6-3 and TRBJ2-1, with 10 positions matching TRBD2. From germline, CDR1 is MNHEY and CDR2 SVGEGT. V was clipped by 5 bases and J by 4 bases; unmatched bases: 5. This CDR3 spans 15 amino acids. CDR3 sequence reads: CASSTQLAGYNEQFF. CDR3 coding DNA: TGTGCCAGCAGTACCCAACTAGCGGGGTACAATGAGCAGTTCTTC.

This clonotype was picked up many times. The V call is TRBV11-2, the J call TRBJ2-7; tentative D call: TRBD1 (6 bases). This CDR3 has 12 amino acids. Germline V lookup: CDR1 SGHAT, CDR2 FQNNGV. V lost 6 bases to trimming and J lost 6 bases, with 12 bases between them. CDR3 region: CASSLQGLEQYF. CDR3 sequence (DNA): TGTGCCAGCAGTTTACAGGGTCTCGAGCAGTACTTC.